This passage covers 20 T cell receptor beta chains from one sample sequenced in a study of CD8+CD57+ T cells in acquired aplastic anemia. Genomic DNA constituted the template upon which TCR beta VDJ and CDR3 profiling was performed. TCRdb redid the calling of the reads with MiXCR, one entry per CDR3 protein. Of over 150,000 distinct CDR3 sequences listed, 70% to 80% are singletons. An expansion of CD8+CD57+ cells by flow cytometry had been shown in patients chosen for sequencing. The sequenced sample consisted of sorted CD4+, CD8+, or CD8+CD57+ T cells (not recorded which) from PBMCs. The receptors here all came from a human donor with aplastic anemia.

This sequence joins TRBV24-1 and TRBJ1-2, with a tentative D call TRBD1 (6 bases). The CDR3 spans 12 residues. Trimming removed 4 bases from V and 8 bases from J, with 10 bases in between. CDR1 is KGHDR and CDR2 is SFDVKD in the germline V gene. The CDR3 loop is CATSDPDRGYTF. The CDR3 nucleotides are TGTGCCACCAGTGACCCCGACAGGGGCTACACCTTC.

V and J are TRBV7-9 and TRBJ2-3, with D possibly being TRBD1 (6 bases). With 4 bases removed from V and 2 bases from J, the gap between germline ends came to 16 bases. Looked up from germline, CDR1 is SEHNR and CDR2 is FQNEAQ (reference sequence). The CDR3 has 16 amino acids. The CDR3 DNA is TGTGCCAGCAGCTCCTTGGGGGCAGGAACCACAGATACGCAGTATTTT. It is translated as CASSSLGAGTTDTQYF.

The rearrangement links TRBV2 to TRBJ2-1; D is perhaps TRBD2 (6 bases). The V end was cut by 6 bases, the J end by 9 bases, with 15 bases between. The CDR3 covers 13 residues. The germline V gene has CDR1 SNHLY and CDR2 FYNNEI. CDR3 nucleotides: TGTGCCAGCAGCGCGGGACCGGTCGGTGAGCAGTTCTTC. Its translation is CASSAGPVGEQFF.

This clonotype was seen just once. V gene TRBV9 combines with J gene TRBJ1-1; 11 bases fit TRBD1. This CDR3 is 17 amino acids long. V was clipped by 4 bases and J by 0 bases; unmatched bases: 8. Germline assignment: CDR1 SGDLS and CDR2 YYNGEE. The CDR3 region is CASSKGQGATMNTEAFF. In DNA, the CDR3 is TGTGCCAGCAGCAAAGGACAGGGGGCGACTATGAACACTGAAGCTTTCTTT.

The chain carries TRBV3-1 and TRBJ2-7; the D is unclear. V lost 1 base and J 5 bases, leaving 12 bases between the germline ends. The CDR3 is 14 residues long. From germline, CDR1 is LGHDT and CDR2 YNNKEL (reference sequence). CDR3 nucleotides: TGTGCCAGCAGCCAAGGGGGAAGTGTCGACGAGCAGTACTTC. Encoded protein: CASSQGGSVDEQYF.

V usage is TRBV2 and J usage is TRBJ1-2; D ambiguous. The CDR3 is 14 residues long. V lost 4 bases, J lost 10 bases, and 19 bases lay in between. Germline V gene lookup returns CDR1 SNHLY and CDR2 FYNNEI. CDR3 residues: CASSGATQPLDYTF. In DNA form, the CDR3 reads TGTGCCAGCAGTGGAGCGACCCAGCCGCTAGACTACACCTTC.

This rearrangement joins TRBV7-6 to TRBJ1-6; TRBD1 might be the D (5 bases). Germline CDR1 reads SGHVS; CDR2 reads FNYEAQ. V was cut by 4 bases and J by 7 bases, with 17 bases left in between. The CDR3 spans 16 residues. CDR3 DNA: TGTGCCAGCAGCTCCTCCAGGGCGGGTCTCAATTCACCCCTCCACTTT. Translation: CASSSSRAGLNSPLHF. Full variable domain (remainder filled in from reference TRBV7-6 and TRBJ1-6): GAGVSQSPRYKVTKRGQDVALRCDPISGHVSLYWYRQALGQGPEFLTYFNYEAQQDKSGLPNDRFSAERPEGSISTLTIQRTEQRDSAMYRCASSSSRAGLNSPLHFGNGTRLTVT.

The chain has TRBV20-1 and TRBJ2-1, with 14 bases lining up with TRBD2. There are 16 residues in the CDR3. V lost 6 bases, J lost 3 bases, and 7 bases stayed unmatched. Germline V CDR1 and CDR2: DFQATT, SNEGSKA (reference sequence). The CDR3 protein is CSATGLAGDLYNEQFF. As DNA, the CDR3 is TGCAGTGCCACGGGACTAGCGGGGGATCTCTACAATGAGCAGTTCTTC.

This clonotype has more than one count but fewer than ten. The rearrangement uses TRBV20-1 and TRBJ1-6, with 8 bases identical to TRBD1. There are 13 residues in the CDR3. From germline, CDR1 is DFQATT and CDR2 SNEGSKA (reference sequence). J lost 10 bases, V lost 6 bases, and 8 bases had no gene match. CDR3 sequence (DNA): TGCAGTGCCGGGACAGGCCCATGGTCACCCCTCCACTTT. Protein sequence: CSAGTGPWSPLHF.

V is TRBV7-2 and J is TRBJ2-2, with TRBD1 as a possible D gene (6 bases). Trimming left V 4 bases short and J 2 bases short, with 14 bases between. Germline V gives CDR1 SGHTA, CDR2 FQGNSA. CDR3 length: 16 amino acids. The CDR3 coding sequence is TGTGCCAGCAGCTACAGGGCAGGGCTCAACACCGGGGAGCTGTTTTTT. This codes for CASSYRAGLNTGELFF.

CDR3 DNA: TGTGCCACCGCCTCTTATGACAATGAGCAGTTCTTC. This sequence encodes CATASYDNEQFF. This chain links TRBV24-1 with TRBJ2-1; no clear D. Germline CDR1 is KGHDR and CDR2 is SFDVKD. Trimming removed 9 bases at V and 5 bases at J, with 10 bases between. The CDR3 extends over 12 amino acids.

This rearrangement joins TRBV7-3 to TRBJ2-3; 9 bases agree with TRBD2. V was pared by 0 bases and J by 2 bases, with 9 bases of the junction left unmatched. The CDR3 totals 18 residues. Germline V gene data show CDR1 as SGHTA and CDR2 as FQGTGA. CDR3 loop: CASSLTYPPSGTTDTQYF. In DNA form, the CDR3 reads TGTGCCAGCAGCTTAACTTATCCGCCTAGCGGGACCACAGATACGCAGTATTTT.

The rearrangement uses TRBV7-3 and TRBJ2-3; the match to TRBD2 covers 7 bases. The length of the CDR3 is 16 residues. CDR1 and CDR2 (germline): SGHTA, FQGTGA. Unmatched junction bases numbered 10, after V lost 5 bases and J lost 2 bases. The CDR3 sequence: CASSPGVAGSTDTQYF. CDR3 DNA: TGTGCCAGCAGCCCGGGGGTAGCGGGCTCCACAGATACGCAGTATTTT.

The genes are TRBV20-1 and TRBJ2-2; 9 bases are a match to TRBD2. The germline V gene has CDR1 DFQATT and CDR2 SNEGSKA (reference sequence). The CDR3 spans 17 residues. Trimming removed 0 bases from V and 3 bases from J; junction bases left unmatched: 8. Written as DNA, the CDR3 is TGCAGTGCTAGAGATGGGAGTAGCGGGGGAGACACCGGGGAGCTGTTTTTT. Its protein is CSARDGSSGGDTGELFF.

This clonotype was found once. The chain employs TRBV19 and TRBJ1-5; maybe TRBD1 (5 bases). Per germline, CDR1 LNHDA and CDR2 SQIVND (reference sequence). V was cut by 6 bases and J by 4 bases, with 10 bases left in between. This CDR3 contains 13 residues. The CDR3 sequence: CASRFQGNQPQHF. CDR3 in DNA: TGTGCCAGTAGGTTTCAGGGTAATCAGCCCCAGCATTTT.

The V call is TRBV6-2 or TRBV6-3, the J call TRBJ1-4; a weak D match, TRBD1 (5 bases). This CDR3 has 15 amino acids. CDR1 is MNHEY and CDR2 is SVGEGT in the germline V gene. V was shortened by 4 bases and J by 7 bases, with 16 bases between the two germline ends. CDR3 nucleotide sequence: TGTGCCAGCAGTTTATCAAGGGGCTCTGGTGAAAAACTGTTTTTT. Its protein product is CASSLSRGSGEKLFF.

This chain connects TRBV5-1 to TRBJ2-6; the D is unclear. Germline-derived CDR1 and CDR2 are SGHRS and YFSETQ. Trimming stripped 1 base from V and 2 bases from J, with 7 bases between. The CDR3 contains 15 residues. CDR3 sequence reads: CASSLIRAGANVLTF. DNA of the CDR3: TGCGCCAGCAGCTTGATCCGTGCTGGGGCCAACGTCCTGACTTTC.

V is TRBV5-1 and J is TRBJ1-5; D unclear. The germline gives CDR1 SGHRS, CDR2 YFSETQ. The CDR3 sequence is 14 residues long. Trimming left V 0 bases short and J 7 bases short, with 11 bases between. CDR3 in amino acids: CASSLDGEGQPQHF. Here the CDR3 DNA reads TGCGCCAGCAGCTTGGATGGGGAAGGCCAGCCCCAGCATTTT.

CDR3 sequence (DNA): TGCAGGACAGGGTCACTAGGCGAGCAGTACTTC. This encodes CRTGSLGEQYF. The chain combines TRBV20-1 with TRBJ2-7, with 7 bases aligning to TRBD1. Germline V lookup: CDR1 DFQATT, CDR2 SNEGSKA (reference sequence). The CDR3 is made up of 11 amino acids.

The table lists this clonotype with a few counts. The chain carries TRBV10-3 and TRBJ2-3; D possibly corresponds to TRBD1 (5 bases). V dropped 3 bases and J dropped 6 bases, with 19 bases sitting between them. This CDR3 is 16 amino acids long. Germline loops: CDR1 ENHRY, CDR2 SYGVKD. Here the CDR3 reads CAISELIRANGDTQYF. CDR3 DNA sequence: TGTGCCATCAGTGAATTGATCAGGGCAAACGGTGATACGCAGTATTTT.